This T cell receptor (beta chain) was sequenced in a study of shared clonotypes between healthy human individuals. V shed 5 bases and J shed 1 base, with 14 bases lying between them. CDR1 is MDHEN, CDR2 SYDVKM, per germline. The CDR3 is 15 residues long. There were no recent acute infections or vaccinations among the donors, who were healthy HIV-negative adults. An assay was performed, and its level was deep. Clones were read by immunoSEQ multiplex PCR, and TCRdb kept only the in-frame ones, dropping some. Of 450,000 to 500,000 clones listed, approximately 79% are singletons. Sequencing input: PBMCs. This receptor was taken from a woman aged 40-49 years in good health. Some clones in this sample may be carry-over from other donors' samples. V usage is TRBV28 and J usage is TRBJ1-1, with a possible D match to TRBD1 (6 bases). CDR3 residues: CASSLNRARNTEAFF. The CDR3 coding sequence is TGTGCCAGCAGTCTTAACAGGGCTCGGAACACTGAAGCTTTCTTT.